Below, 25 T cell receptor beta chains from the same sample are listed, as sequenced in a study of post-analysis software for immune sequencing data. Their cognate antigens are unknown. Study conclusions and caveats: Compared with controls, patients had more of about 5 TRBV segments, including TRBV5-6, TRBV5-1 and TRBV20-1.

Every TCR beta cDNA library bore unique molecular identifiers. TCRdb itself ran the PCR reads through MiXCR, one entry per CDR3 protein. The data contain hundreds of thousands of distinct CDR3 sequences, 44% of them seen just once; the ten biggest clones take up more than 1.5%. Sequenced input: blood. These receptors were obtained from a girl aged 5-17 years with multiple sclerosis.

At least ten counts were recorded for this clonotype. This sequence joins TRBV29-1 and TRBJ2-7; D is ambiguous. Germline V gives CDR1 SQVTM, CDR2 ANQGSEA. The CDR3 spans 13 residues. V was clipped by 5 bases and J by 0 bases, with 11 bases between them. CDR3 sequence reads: CSVRAPNSYEQYF. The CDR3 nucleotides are TGCAGCGTTCGGGCACCAAACTCCTACGAGCAGTACTTC.

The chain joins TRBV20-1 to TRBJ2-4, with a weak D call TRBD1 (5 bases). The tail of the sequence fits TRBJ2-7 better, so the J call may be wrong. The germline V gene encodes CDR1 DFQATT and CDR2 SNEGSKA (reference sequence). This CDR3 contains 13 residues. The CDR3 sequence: CSARDRVTHEQYF. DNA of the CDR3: TGCAGTGCTAGAGACAGGGTCACCCACGAGCAGTACTTC.

The CDR3: CSARDHRSSYEQYF. The CDR3, as DNA: TGCAGTGCTAGAGATCACCGGAGCTCCTACGAGCAGTACTTC. This chain uses TRBV20-1 with TRBJ2-7, with D hard to call. CDR1 is DFQATT, CDR2 SNEGSKA, per germline (reference sequence). V was trimmed by 0 bases and J by 0 bases, leaving 9 bases between them. This CDR3 spans 14 amino acids.

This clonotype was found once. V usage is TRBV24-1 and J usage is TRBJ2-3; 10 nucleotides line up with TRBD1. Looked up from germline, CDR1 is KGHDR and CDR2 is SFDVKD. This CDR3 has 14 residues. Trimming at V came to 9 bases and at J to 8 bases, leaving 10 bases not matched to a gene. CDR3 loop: CATAGTGAGGTQYF. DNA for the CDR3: TGTGCCACCGCCGGGACAGGGGCTGGGGGTACGCAGTATTTT.

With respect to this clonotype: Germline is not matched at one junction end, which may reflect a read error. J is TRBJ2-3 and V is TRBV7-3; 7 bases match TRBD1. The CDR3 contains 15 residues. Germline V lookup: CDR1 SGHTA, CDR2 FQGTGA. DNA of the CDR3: TGTGCCAGTAGCTTAACCCGACAGGGAGCAGATACGCAGTATTTT. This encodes CASSLTRQGADTQYF. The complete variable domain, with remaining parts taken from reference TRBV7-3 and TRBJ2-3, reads GAGVSQTPSNKVTEKGKYVELRCDPISGHTALYWYRQSLGQGPEFLIYFQGTGAADDSGLPNDRFFAVRPEGSVSTLKIQRTERGDSAVYLCASSLTRQGADTQYFGPGTRLTVL.

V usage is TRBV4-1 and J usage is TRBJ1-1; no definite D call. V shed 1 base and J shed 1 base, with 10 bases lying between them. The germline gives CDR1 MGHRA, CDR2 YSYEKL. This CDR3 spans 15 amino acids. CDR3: CASSQVKGPNTEAFF. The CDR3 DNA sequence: TGCGCCAGCAGCCAAGTAAAGGGCCCGAACACTGAAGCTTTCTTT.

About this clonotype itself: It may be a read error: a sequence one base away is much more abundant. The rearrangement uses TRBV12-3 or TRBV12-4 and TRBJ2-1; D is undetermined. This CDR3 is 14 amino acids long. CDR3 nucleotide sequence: TGTGCCAGCAGTTTAGCGAGCTCCCACAATGAGCAGTTCTTC. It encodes CASSLASSHNEQFF.

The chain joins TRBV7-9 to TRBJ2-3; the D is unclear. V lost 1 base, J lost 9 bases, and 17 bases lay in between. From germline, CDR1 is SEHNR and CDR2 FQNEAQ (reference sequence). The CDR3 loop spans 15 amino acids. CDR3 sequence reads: CASSLEVGRIGTQYF. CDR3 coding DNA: TGTGCCAGCAGCTTAGAGGTCGGGCGAATTGGCACGCAGTATTTT.

This CDR3 is CASSHKSPYQETQYF. CDR3 coding DNA: TGTGCCAGCAGCCACAAGTCTCCGTACCAAGAGACCCAGTACTTC. The rearrangement joins TRBV6-5 to TRBJ2-5; no reliable D call. The CDR3 has 15 amino acids. With 6 bases removed from V and 0 bases from J, the gap between germline ends came to 14 bases. The germline gives CDR1 MNHEY, CDR2 SVGAGI.

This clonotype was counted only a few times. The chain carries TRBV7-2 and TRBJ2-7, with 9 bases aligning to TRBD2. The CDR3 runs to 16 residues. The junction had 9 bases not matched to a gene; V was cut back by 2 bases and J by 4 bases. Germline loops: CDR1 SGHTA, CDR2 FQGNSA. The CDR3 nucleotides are TGTGCCAGCAGCTTACTGGTAGCGGGAGCTTCTTACGAGCAGTACTTC. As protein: CASSLLVAGASYEQYF.

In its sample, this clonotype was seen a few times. The CDR3 region is CSVETSGGTDTQYF. The CDR3 coding sequence is TGCAGCGTTGAGACTAGCGGGGGCACAGATACGCAGTATTTT. The rearrangement uses TRBV29-1 and TRBJ2-3; TRBD2 matches 11 bases. The CDR3 has 14 amino acids. The junction had 0 bases not matched to a gene; V was cut back by 3 bases and J by 1 base. Germline values: CDR1 SQVTM, CDR2 ANQGSEA.

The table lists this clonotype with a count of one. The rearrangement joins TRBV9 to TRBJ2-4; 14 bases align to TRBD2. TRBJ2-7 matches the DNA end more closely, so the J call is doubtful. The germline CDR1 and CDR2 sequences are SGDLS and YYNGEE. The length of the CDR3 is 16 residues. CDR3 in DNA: TGTGCCAGCAGCGCAAGACTAGCGGGGGGGCTCCACGAGCAGTACTTC. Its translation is CASSARLAGGLHEQYF.

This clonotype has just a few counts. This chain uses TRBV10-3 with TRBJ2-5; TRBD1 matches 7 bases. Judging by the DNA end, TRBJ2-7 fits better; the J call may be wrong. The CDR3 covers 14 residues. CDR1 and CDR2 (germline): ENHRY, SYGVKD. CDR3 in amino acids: CAISGGTVAYEQYF. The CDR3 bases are TGTGCCATCAGTGGGGGGACAGTCGCCTACGAGCAGTACTTC.

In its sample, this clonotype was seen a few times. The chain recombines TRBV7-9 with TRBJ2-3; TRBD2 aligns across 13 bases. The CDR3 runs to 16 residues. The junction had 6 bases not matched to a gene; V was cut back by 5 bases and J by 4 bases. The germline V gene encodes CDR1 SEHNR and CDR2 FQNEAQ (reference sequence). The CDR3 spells CASSPGLAGSPDTQYF. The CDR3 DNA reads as TGTGCCAGCAGCCCGGGACTAGCGGGGTCACCAGATACGCAGTATTTT.

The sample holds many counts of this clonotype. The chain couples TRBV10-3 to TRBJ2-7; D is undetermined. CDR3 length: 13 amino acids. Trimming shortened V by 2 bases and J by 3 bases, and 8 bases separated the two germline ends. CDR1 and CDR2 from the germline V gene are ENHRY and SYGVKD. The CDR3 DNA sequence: TGTGCCATCAGTGAGGACCAAGACTACGAGCAGTACTTC. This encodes CAISEDQDYEQYF.

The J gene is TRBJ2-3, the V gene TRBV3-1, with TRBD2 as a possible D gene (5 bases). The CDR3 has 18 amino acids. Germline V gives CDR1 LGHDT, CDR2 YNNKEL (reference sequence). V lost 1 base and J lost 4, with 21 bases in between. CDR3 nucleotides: TGTGCCAGCAGCCAAGCGGATAGCGCATTGAGCTCGGCAGATACGCAGTATTTT. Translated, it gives CASSQADSALSSADTQYF.

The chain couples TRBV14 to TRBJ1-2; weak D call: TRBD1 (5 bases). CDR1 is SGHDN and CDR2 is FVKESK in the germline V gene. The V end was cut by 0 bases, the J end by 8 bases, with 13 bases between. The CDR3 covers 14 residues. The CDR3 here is CASSQDLGRGGYTF. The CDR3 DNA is TGTGCCAGCAGCCAAGATCTGGGGAGGGGCGGCTACACCTTC. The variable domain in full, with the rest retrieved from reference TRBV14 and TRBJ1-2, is EAGVTQFPSHSVIEKGQTVTLRCDPISGHDNLYWYRRVMGKEIKFLLHFVKESKQDESGMPNNRFLAERTGGTYSTLKVQPAELEDSGVYFCASSQDLGRGGYTFGSGTRLTVV.

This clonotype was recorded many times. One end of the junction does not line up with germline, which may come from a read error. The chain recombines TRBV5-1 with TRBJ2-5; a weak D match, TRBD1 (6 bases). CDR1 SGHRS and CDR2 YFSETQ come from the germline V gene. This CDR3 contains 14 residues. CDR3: CASSLGGSQETQYF. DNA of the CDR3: TGTGCTAGCAGCTTAGGGGGTTCCCAAGAGACCCAGTACTTC.

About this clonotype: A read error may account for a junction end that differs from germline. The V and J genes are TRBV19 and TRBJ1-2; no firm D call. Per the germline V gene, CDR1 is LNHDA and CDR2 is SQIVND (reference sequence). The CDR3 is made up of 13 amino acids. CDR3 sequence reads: CARSNPEGVYYTF. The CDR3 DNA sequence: TGTGCCAGGAGTAACCCAGAGGGCGTCTACTACACCTTC.

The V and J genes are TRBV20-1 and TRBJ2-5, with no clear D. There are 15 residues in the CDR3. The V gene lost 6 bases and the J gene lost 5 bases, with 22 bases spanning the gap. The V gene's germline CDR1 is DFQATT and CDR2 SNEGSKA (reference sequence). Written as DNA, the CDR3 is TGCAGTGCCACGAGCCCGAATCTGGTGAGGGAGACCCAGTACTTC. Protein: CSATSPNLVRETQYF.

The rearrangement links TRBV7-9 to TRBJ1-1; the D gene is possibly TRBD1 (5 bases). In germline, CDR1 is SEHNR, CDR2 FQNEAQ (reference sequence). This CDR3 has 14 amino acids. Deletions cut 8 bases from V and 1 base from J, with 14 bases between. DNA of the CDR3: TGTGCCAGCCTCCTAGGGCAGGGGAACACTGAAGCTTTCTTT. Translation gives CASLLGQGNTEAFF.

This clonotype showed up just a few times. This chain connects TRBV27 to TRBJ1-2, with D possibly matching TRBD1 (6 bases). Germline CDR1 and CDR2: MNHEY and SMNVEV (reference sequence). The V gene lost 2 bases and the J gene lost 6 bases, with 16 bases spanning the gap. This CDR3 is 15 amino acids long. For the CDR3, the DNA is TGTGCCAGCAGTTTACCTACGGACAGTACGGATGGCTACACCTTC. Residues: CASSLPTDSTDGYTF.

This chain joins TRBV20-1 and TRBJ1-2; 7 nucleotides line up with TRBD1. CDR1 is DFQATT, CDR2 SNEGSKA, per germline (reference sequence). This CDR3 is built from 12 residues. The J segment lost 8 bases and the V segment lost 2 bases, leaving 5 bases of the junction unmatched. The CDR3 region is CSARPDRVGYTF. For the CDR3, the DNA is TGCAGTGCTAGACCCGACAGGGTCGGCTACACCTTC.

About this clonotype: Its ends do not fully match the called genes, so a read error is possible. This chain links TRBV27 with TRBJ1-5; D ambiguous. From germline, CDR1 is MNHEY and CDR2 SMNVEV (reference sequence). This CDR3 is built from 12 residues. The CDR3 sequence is CACSRTDQPQHF. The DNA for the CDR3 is TGTGCCTGCAGTAGGACGGATCAGCCCCAGCATTTT.

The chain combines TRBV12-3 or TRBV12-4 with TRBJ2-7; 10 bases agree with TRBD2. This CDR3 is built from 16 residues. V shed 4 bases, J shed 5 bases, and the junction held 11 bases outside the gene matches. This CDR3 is CASSSTSSGSFDEQYF. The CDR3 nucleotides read TGTGCCAGCAGTTCGACCTCTAGCGGGAGTTTCGACGAGCAGTACTTC.